This is a list of T cell receptor beta chains from one sample in a study of T cells after posttransplantation cyclophosphamide. Sequencing used immunoSEQ multiplex PCR; TCRdb keeps in-frame clones, though not all of them. The sample lists 7,000 to 8,000 clones, roughly four fifths occurring once. The sample was CD4+ T cells sorted from blood, taken about 1,000 days after allogeneic stem cell transplant with posttransplant cyclophosphamide. The receptor source for this set is a female patient in her forties or fifties who received an allogeneic stem cell transplant from a related donor, was CMV-positive, and had no GVHD. Some T cells may be graft donor cells. Each CDR3 is given with its conserved first and last residue. The order of the fields is J gene, V gene, CDR3 protein.

j_gene: TRBJ1-2; v_gene: TRBV18; CDR3aa: CASSLESGVLNYGYTF
j_gene: TRBJ1-6; v_gene: TRBV28; CDR3aa: CASSPITGVKTPLHF
j_gene: TRBJ2-7; v_gene: TRBV5-1; CDR3aa: CASSSTGDAYEQYF
j_gene: TRBJ1-1; v_gene: TRBV27; CDR3aa: CASSLLGGNTEAFF
j_gene: TRBJ1-2; v_gene: TRBV9; CDR3aa: CASSVGQGRNYGYTF
j_gene: TRBJ1-6; v_gene: TRBV29-1; CDR3aa: CSVAGQAGSPLHF
j_gene: TRBJ1-1; v_gene: TRBV5-6; CDR3aa: CASSLRRGRGIGGAFF
j_gene: TRBJ1-2; v_gene: TRBV5-1; CDR3aa: CASSFDGQGYGYTF
j_gene: .; v_gene: TRBV6-6; CDR3aa: CASSYPAGVDEQYF
j_gene: TRBJ1-6; v_gene: TRBV6-5; CDR3aa: CASSKGRDSSPLHF
j_gene: TRBJ1-6; v_gene: TRBV19; CDR3aa: CASRGQYNSPLHF
j_gene: TRBJ1-5; v_gene: TRBV7-8; CDR3aa: CASSFTGINQPQHF
j_gene: TRBJ2-2; v_gene: TRBV18; CDR3aa: CASSLVQVLTTGELFF
j_gene: TRBJ2-1; v_gene: TRBV28; CDR3aa: CASNSRRGILNEQFF
j_gene: TRBJ2-1; v_gene: TRBV7-2; CDR3aa: CASSLSPPGGFGMGEQFF
j_gene: TRBJ1-5; v_gene: TRBV19; CDR3aa: CASSISTGGKNQPQHF
j_gene: TRBJ2-7; v_gene: TRBV5-1; CDR3aa: CASSLSGNEQYF
j_gene: .; v_gene: TRBV18; CDR3aa: CASSLKTGANEQYF
j_gene: TRBJ1-1; v_gene: TRBV18; CDR3aa: CASSPPGVTEAFF
j_gene: TRBJ2-1; v_gene: TRBV7-6; CDR3aa: CASRDYYNEQFF
j_gene: TRBJ1-1; v_gene: TRBV28; CDR3aa: CASSGSGRGTEAFF
j_gene: TRBJ2-5; v_gene: TRBV5-4; CDR3aa: CASSLGGSETQYF
j_gene: TRBJ1-1; v_gene: TRBV4-1; CDR3aa: CASSLQGSLAEAFF
j_gene: TRBJ2-7; v_gene: TRBV6-5; CDR3aa: CASSPGGTHYEQYF
j_gene: TRBJ2-3; v_gene: TRBV4-1; CDR3aa: CASSRPGGRSTSTDTQYF
j_gene: TRBJ1-6; v_gene: TRBV2; CDR3aa: CARGSGNNNSPLHF